Detailed here is one T cell receptor beta chain. Libraries were prepared by immunoSEQ multiplex PCR; TCRdb keeps only in-frame clonotypes and omits some of them. The table has about 160,000 clones, around 92% seen once. The sample is drawn from a study of cytomegalovirus exposure and HLA in healthy donors. The CDR3 covers 15 residues. Trimming at V came to 5 bases and at J to 7 bases, leaving 11 bases not matched to a gene. CDR1 and CDR2 (germline): SGHDT, YYEEEE. The rearrangement links TRBV5-6 to TRBJ1-5; 8 nucleotides agree with TRBD1. The sequenced sample was PBMCs. This clonotype was obtained from a woman under 30 in good health and CMV-seropositive. CDR3 sequence (DNA): TGTGCCAGCAGTAAAAGAACAGGGGGAGGCCAGCCCCAGCATTTT. Translated: CASSKRTGGGQPQHF. Together with reference TRBV5-6 and TRBJ1-5, the CDR3 gives the full variable domain: DAGVTQSPTHLIKTRGQQVTLRCSPKSGHDTVSWYQQALGQGPQFIFQYYEEEERQRGNFPDRFSGHQFPNYSSELNVNALLLGDSALYLCASSKRTGGGQPQHFGDGTRLSIL.